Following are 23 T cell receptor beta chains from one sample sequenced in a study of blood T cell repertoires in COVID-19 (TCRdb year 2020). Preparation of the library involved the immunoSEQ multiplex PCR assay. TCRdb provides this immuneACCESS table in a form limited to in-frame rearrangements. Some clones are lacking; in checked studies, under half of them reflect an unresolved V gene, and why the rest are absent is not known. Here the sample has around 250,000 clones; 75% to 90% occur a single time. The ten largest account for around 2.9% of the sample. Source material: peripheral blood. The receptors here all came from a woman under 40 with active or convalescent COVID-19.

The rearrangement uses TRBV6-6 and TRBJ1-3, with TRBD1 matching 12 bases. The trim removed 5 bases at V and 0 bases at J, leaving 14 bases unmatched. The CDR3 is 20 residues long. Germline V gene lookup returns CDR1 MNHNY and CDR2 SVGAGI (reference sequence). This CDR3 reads CASSHRSGTGGRSSGNTIYF. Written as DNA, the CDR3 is TGTGCCAGCAGTCATCGCTCCGGGACAGGGGGCCGAAGCTCTGGAAACACCATATATTTT.

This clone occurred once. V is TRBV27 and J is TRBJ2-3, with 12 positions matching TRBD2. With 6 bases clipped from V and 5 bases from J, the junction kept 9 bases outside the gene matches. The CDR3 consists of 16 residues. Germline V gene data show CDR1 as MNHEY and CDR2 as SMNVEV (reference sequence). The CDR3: CASRPSSGGAGDTQYF. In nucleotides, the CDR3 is TGTGCCAGCAGACCCTCTAGCGGGGGGGCGGGAGATACGCAGTATTTT.

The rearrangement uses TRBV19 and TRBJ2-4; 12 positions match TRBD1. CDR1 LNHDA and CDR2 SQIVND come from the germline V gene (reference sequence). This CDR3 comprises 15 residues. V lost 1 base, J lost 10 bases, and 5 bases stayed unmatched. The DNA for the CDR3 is TGTGCCAGTAGTATAGGGTCGGGACAGGGGGCTATTCAGTACTTC. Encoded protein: CASSIGSGQGAIQYF.

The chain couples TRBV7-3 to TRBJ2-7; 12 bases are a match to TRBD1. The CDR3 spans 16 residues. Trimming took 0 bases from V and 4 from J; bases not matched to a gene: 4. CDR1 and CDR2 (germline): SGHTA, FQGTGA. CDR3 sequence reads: CASSLTGTGGLYEQYF. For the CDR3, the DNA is TGTGCCAGCAGCTTAACGGGGACAGGGGGCCTTTACGAGCAGTACTTC.

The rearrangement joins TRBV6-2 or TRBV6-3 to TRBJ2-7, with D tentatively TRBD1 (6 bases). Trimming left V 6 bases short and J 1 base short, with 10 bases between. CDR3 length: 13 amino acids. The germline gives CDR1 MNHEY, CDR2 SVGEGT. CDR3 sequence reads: CASSHGQSYEQYF. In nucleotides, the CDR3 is TGTGCCAGCAGCCACGGACAGTCCTACGAGCAGTACTTC.

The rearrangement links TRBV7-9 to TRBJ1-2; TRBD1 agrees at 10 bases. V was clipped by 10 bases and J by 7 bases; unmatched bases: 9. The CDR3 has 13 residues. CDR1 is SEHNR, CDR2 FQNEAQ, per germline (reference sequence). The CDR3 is CATPRDRGFGYTF. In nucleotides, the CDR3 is TGTGCCACCCCGAGGGACAGGGGCTTTGGCTACACCTTC.

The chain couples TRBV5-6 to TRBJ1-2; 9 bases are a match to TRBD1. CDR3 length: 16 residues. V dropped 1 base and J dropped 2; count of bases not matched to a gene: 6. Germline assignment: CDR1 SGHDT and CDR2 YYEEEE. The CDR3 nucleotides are TGTGCCAGCAGCTTGTTGGGACAGGGAAGAAACTATGGCTACACCTTC. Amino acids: CASSLLGQGRNYGYTF.

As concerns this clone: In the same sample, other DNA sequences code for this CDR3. CDR3 nucleotides: TGTGCCAGCAGTGAAGCGCTTCGCGGCTATGGCTACACCTTC. It specifies CASSEALRGYGYTF. The chain recombines TRBV6-1 with TRBJ1-2; D remains unclear. The germline V and J ends were trimmed by 0 bases and 4 bases, with 9 bases remaining between them. The CDR3 runs 14 residues. Germline-derived CDR1 and CDR2 are MNHNS and SASEGT.

The DNA for the CDR3 is TGTGCCAGCAGCGAGTCGGGAACCGGGACAGATACGCAGTATTTT. Translating gives CASSESGTGTDTQYF. V and J are TRBV9 and TRBJ2-3, with D tentatively TRBD2 (5 bases). Germline CDR1 SGDLS, CDR2 YYNGEE. V was cut by 3 bases and J by 3 bases, with 14 bases left in between. This CDR3 region has 15 residues.

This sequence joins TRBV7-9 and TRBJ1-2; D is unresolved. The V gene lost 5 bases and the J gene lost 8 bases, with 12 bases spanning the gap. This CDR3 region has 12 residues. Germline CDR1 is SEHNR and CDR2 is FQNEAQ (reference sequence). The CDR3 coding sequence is TGTGCCAGCAGCCCCGCCAGAGGGGGCTACACCTTC. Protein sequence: CASSPARGGYTF.

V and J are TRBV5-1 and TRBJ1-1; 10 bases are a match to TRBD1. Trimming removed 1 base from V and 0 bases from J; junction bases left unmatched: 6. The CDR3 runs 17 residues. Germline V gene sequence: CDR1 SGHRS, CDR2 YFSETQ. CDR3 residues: CASSLPGQGTMNTEAFF. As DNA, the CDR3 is TGCGCCAGCAGCTTGCCGGGACAGGGGACCATGAACACTGAAGCTTTCTTT.

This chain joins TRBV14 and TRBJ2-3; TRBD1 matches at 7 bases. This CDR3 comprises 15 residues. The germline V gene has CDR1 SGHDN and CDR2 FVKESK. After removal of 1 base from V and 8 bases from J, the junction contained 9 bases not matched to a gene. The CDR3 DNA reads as TGTGCCAGCAGCCAAGTTCAGGGGGTAGGCGGTACGCAGTATTTT. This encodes CASSQVQGVGGTQYF.

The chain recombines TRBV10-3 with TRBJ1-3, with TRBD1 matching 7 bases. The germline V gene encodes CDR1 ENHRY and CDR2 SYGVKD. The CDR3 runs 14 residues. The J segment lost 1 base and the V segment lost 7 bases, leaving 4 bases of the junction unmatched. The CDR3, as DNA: TGTGCCATCACGGGGACAGATTCTGGAAACACCATATATTTT. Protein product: CAITGTDSGNTIYF.

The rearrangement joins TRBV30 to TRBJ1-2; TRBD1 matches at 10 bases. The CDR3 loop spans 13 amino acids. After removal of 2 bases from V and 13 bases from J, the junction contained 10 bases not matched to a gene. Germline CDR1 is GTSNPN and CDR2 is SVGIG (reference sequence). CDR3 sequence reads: CAWSRDRGAQCTF. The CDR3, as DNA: TGTGCCTGGAGTCGGGACAGGGGAGCCCAGTGCACCTTC.

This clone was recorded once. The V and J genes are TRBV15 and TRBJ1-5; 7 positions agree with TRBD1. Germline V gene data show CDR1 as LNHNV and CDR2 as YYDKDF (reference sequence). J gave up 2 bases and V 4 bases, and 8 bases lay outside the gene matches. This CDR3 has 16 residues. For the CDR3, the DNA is TGTGCCACCAGCACCTTGACAGGGCTGGGCAATCAGCCCCAGCATTTT. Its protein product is CATSTLTGLGNQPQHF.

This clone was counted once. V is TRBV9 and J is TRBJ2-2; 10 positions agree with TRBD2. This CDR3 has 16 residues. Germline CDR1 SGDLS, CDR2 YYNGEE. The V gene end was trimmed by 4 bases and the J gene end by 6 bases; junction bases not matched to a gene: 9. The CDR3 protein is CASSRTGTSEAGELFF. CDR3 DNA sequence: TGTGCCAGCAGCCGAACCGGGACTAGCGAGGCCGGGGAGCTGTTTTTT. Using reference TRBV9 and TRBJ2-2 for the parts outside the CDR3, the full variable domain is DSGVTQTPKHLITATGQRVTLRCSPRSGDLSVYWYQQSLDQGLQFLIQYYNGEERAKGNILERFSAQQFPDLHSELNLSSLELGDSALYFCASSRTGTSEAGELFFGEGSRLTVL.

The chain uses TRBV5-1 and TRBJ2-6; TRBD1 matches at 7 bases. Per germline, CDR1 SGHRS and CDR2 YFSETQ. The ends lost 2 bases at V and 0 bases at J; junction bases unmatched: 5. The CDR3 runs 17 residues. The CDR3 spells CASSLVGGSSGANVLTF. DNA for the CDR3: TGCGCCAGCAGCTTAGTAGGGGGCAGCTCTGGGGCCAACGTCCTGACTTTC.

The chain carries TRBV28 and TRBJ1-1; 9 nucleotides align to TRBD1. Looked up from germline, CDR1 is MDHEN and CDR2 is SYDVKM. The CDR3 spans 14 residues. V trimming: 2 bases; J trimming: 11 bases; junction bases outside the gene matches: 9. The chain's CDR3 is CASSLGSSQGAAFF. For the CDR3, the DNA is TGTGCCAGCAGTTTAGGCAGTTCACAGGGGGCTGCTTTCTTT.

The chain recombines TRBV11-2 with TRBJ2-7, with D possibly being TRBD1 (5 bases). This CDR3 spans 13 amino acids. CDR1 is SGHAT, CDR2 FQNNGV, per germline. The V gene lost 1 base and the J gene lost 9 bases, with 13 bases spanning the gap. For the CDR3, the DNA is TGTGCCAGCAGCTTAGCGGGCGGCGACAGGCAGTACTTC. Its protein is CASSLAGGDRQYF.

The CDR3: CASSQGQSFDEQYF. The CDR3 nucleotides are TGTGCCAGCAGCCAAGGTCAGTCATTCGACGAGCAGTACTTC. This chain connects TRBV14 to TRBJ2-7; D ambiguous. The germline CDR1 and CDR2 sequences are SGHDN and FVKESK. CDR3 length: 14 residues. Trimming took off 1 base at V and 5 bases at J, with 12 bases between the two ends.

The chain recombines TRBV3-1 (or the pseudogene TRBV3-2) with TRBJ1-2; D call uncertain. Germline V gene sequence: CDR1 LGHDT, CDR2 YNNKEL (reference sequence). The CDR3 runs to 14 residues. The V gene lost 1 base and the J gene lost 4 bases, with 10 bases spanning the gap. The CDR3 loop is CASSQGGDFYGYTF. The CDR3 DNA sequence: TGTGCCAGCAGCCAAGGGGGAGATTTCTATGGCTACACCTTC.

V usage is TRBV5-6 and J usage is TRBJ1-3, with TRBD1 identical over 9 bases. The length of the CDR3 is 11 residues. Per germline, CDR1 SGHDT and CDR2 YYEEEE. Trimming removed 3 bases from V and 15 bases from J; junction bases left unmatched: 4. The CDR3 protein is CASSSTGGQYF. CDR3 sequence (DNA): TGTGCCAGCAGCTCGACAGGGGGTCAATATTTT. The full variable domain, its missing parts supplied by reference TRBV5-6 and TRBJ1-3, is DAGVTQSPTHLIKTRGQQVTLRCSPKSGHDTVSWYQQALGQGPQFIFQYYEEEERQRGNFPDRFSGHQFPNYSSELNVNALLLGDSALYLCASSSTGGQYFGEGSWLTVV.

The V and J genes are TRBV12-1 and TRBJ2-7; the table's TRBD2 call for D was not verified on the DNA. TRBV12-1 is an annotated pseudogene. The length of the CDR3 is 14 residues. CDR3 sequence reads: CASSPASGAYEQYF. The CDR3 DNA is TGTGCCAGCAGCCCGGCTAGCGGGGCCTACGAGCAGTACTTC.